This entry lists 13 T cell receptor beta chains sequenced from one sample in a study of shared clonotypes between healthy human individuals. Profiled with immunoSEQ multiplex PCR; TCRdb holds only in-frame clones, not every one. This repertoire shows approximately 980,000 clones, approximately 80% found once; its top ten account for around 1.4%. The sequenced sample was memory CD4+ T cells sorted from blood. Subset here: CD45RA-negative fraction. These TCRs come from a man aged 18 to 29 in good health.

This clone came up once. The chain recombines TRBV5-1 with TRBJ1-1; a possible D gene is TRBD1 (5 bases). The CDR3 consists of 15 residues. Germline V gives CDR1 SGHRS, CDR2 YFSETQ. V lost 4 bases to trimming and J lost 0 bases, with 13 bases between them. The CDR3 protein is CASSRRVAMNTEAFF. The DNA for the CDR3 is TGCGCCAGCAGCCGCAGGGTGGCTATGAACACTGAAGCTTTCTTT.

The gene calls are TRBV5-1 and TRBJ2-1; D perhaps matches TRBD2 (6 bases). The CDR3 consists of 13 residues. Germline CDR1 reads SGHRS; CDR2 reads YFSETQ. Trimming removed 0 bases from V and 9 bases from J, with 10 bases in between. CDR3: CASSLVGGSEQFF. The CDR3 region has the DNA TGCGCCAGCAGCTTGGTCGGGGGAAGTGAGCAGTTCTTC.

This chain joins TRBV11-2 and TRBJ1-1; 8 nucleotides agree with TRBD1. The CDR3 totals 15 residues. CDR1 is SGHAT and CDR2 is FQNNGV in the germline V gene. The V and J ends lost 5 bases and 6 bases, in that order; junction bases with no gene match: 11. CDR3 DNA sequence: TGTGCCAGCAGCGAGCGGGTGACAGGGGTCTCTGAAGCTTTCTTT. Amino acids: CASSERVTGVSEAFF.

This clone was observed a single time. The CDR3 DNA is TGTGCCAGCAGCCCCGCCGGGACCCTCATGGGGGAGCAGTACTTC. Encoded protein: CASSPAGTLMGEQYF. The chain has TRBV9 and TRBJ2-7; D might be TRBD1 or TRBD2, each matching 5 bases. CDR3 length: 15 residues. The V gene lost 4 bases and the J gene lost 7 bases, with 21 bases spanning the gap. CDR1 and CDR2 from the germline V gene are SGDLS and YYNGEE. The variable domain in full, completed from reference TRBV9 and TRBJ2-7, reads DSGVTQTPKHLITATGQRVTLRCSPRSGDLSVYWYQQSLDQGLQFLIQYYNGEERAKGNILERFSAQQFPDLHSELNLSSLELGDSALYFCASSPAGTLMGEQYFGPGTRLTVT.

The chain combines TRBV7-9 with TRBJ2-7, with 7 bases lining up with TRBD1. Per the germline V gene, CDR1 is SEHNR and CDR2 is FQNEAQ (reference sequence). CDR3 length: 14 residues. Germline trimming cut 4 bases from V and 2 bases from J; bases unmatched to any gene: 5. CDR3 protein: CASSSDRVTYEQYF. CDR3 DNA sequence: TGTGCCAGCAGCTCCGACAGGGTTACCTACGAGCAGTACTTC.

This clone was recorded a few times. This chain links TRBV6-1 with TRBJ1-2, with 7 bases matching TRBD1. V lost 3 bases, J lost 2 bases, and 6 bases stayed unmatched. There are 15 residues in the CDR3. Germline V gives CDR1 MNHNS, CDR2 SASEGT. DNA for the CDR3: TGTGCCAGCAGTGAGCTGACGGGACAGAACTATGGCTACACCTTC. Amino acids: CASSELTGQNYGYTF.

The rearrangement uses TRBV30 and TRBJ1-2, with D uncertain. CDR1 and CDR2 (germline): GTSNPN, SVGIG (reference sequence). Trimming left V 4 bases short and J 4 bases short, with 13 bases between. The CDR3 has 13 residues. The CDR3 DNA is TGTGCCTGGATGGGCCGGTCGGGCTATGGCTACACCTTC. This translates into CAWMGRSGYGYTF.

This clone was counted once. This chain links TRBV5-1 with TRBJ2-2; 9 nucleotides match TRBD2. The junction had 16 bases not matched to a gene; V was cut back by 7 bases and J by 0 bases. The length of the CDR3 is 19 residues. CDR1 and CDR2 (germline): SGHRS, YFSETQ. This chain's CDR3 is CASLLAALAGTANTGELFF. CDR3 DNA sequence: TGCGCCAGCTTACTCGCGGCCCTAGCGGGAACCGCGAACACCGGGGAGCTGTTTTTT.

This clone has a single count. A read error may explain this, as a much larger clone is one base away. This chain connects TRBV7-2 to TRBJ1-1; D uncertain. This CDR3 comprises 13 residues. V gave up 3 bases and J gave up 0 bases, with 5 bases separating them. The V gene's germline CDR1 is SGHTA and CDR2 FQGNSA. The CDR3 is CASSFAVNTEAFF. The DNA of the CDR3 is TGTGCCAGCAGCTTTGCAGTGAACACTGAAGCTTTCTTT.

CDR3 residues: CASSLAVGGLAGNTIYF. As DNA, the CDR3 is TGTGCCAGCAGCTTAGCTGTTGGGGGGTTGGCTGGAAACACCATATATTTT. J is TRBJ1-3 and V is TRBV7-2; TRBD1 is a possible D gene (5 bases). V lost 0 bases, J lost 2 bases, and 14 bases lay in between. CDR1 is SGHTA and CDR2 is FQGNSA in the germline V gene. The CDR3 runs 17 residues.

This clone has just a few counts. Other DNA sequences of this sample code for an identical CDR3. The J gene is TRBJ1-6, the V gene TRBV6-1; D uncertain. The CDR3 spans 16 residues. Trimming left V 4 bases short and J 1 base short, with 11 bases between. Germline CDR1 reads MNHNS; CDR2 reads SASEGT. The CDR3 spells CASSATTNSYNSPLHF. The CDR3 DNA is TGTGCCAGCAGTGCAACAACCAATTCCTATAATTCACCCCTCCACTTT.

A note on this clone: The identical CDR3 is also encoded by other nucleotide sequences in the sample. V is TRBV5-1 and J is TRBJ2-7; D is undetermined. V was pared by 0 bases and J by 7 bases, with 8 bases between. CDR1 SGHRS and CDR2 YFSETQ come from the germline V gene. The CDR3 has 12 residues. The CDR3 DNA reads as TGCGCCAGCAGCTTGGAACTCGGGGAGCAGTACTTC. Translation gives CASSLELGEQYF.

This clone was observed a handful of times. The chain has TRBV9 and TRBJ2-3, with D uncertain. CDR1 and CDR2 from the germline V gene are SGDLS and YYNGEE. CDR3 length: 13 amino acids. Between the trimmed V and J ends, which lost 1 base and 8 bases, there was a span of 11 bases. This CDR3 is CASSVSSGATQYF. In nucleotides, the CDR3 is TGTGCCAGCAGCGTAAGTTCTGGCGCTACGCAGTATTTT.